What follows is one T cell receptor beta chain and its context. The data belong to a study of CD8 T cells in Susac syndrome. Random hexamers were used to reverse transcribe an amount of about 0.45 to 1 ug RNA. By means of immunoSEQ multiplex PCR, TCR beta CDR3 spanning 54 Vbeta and 13 Jbeta underwent amplification. MiXCR, applied by TCRdb to the immunoSEQ multiplex PCR reads, yields one record per CDR3 protein. Of 160,000 or so distinct CDR3 sequences in the sample, about 94% were seen once. Germline V gives CDR1 ENHRY, CDR2 SYGVKD. The CDR3 totals 19 residues. J lost 0 bases, V lost 8 bases, and 13 bases had no gene match. From blood CD8+ and CD4+ T cells, TCR beta sequences were generated. Treatment-naive patients with stable or active relapsing-remitting disease served as multiple sclerosis controls. Negative isolation yielded CD8+ and CD4+ T cells; FACS enriched TEMRA cells.

The clonotype originates from a human donor with multiple sclerosis. The chain couples TRBV10-3 to TRBJ2-7; 16 bases are shared with TRBD2. Specimen: CD8+ T cells from PBMCs. This CDR3 reads CAILAAKGLAGGISYEQYF. The CDR3 DNA reads as TGTGCCATCCTCGCCGCCAAGGGACTAGCGGGGGGGATCTCCTACGAGCAGTACTTC.